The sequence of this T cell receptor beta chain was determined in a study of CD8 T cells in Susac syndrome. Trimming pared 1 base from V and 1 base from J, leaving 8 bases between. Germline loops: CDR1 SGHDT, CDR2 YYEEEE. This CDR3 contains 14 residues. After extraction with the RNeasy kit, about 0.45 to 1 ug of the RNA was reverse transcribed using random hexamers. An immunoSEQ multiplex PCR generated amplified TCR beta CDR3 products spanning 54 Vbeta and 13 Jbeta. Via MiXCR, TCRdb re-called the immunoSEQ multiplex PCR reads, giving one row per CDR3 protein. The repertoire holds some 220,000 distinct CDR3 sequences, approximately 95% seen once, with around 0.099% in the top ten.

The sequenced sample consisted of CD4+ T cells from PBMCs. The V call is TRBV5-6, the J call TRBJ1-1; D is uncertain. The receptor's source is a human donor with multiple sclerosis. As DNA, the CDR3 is TGTGCCAGCAGCTTGTGGGTACCGAACACTGAAGCTTTCTTT. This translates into CASSLWVPNTEAFF.